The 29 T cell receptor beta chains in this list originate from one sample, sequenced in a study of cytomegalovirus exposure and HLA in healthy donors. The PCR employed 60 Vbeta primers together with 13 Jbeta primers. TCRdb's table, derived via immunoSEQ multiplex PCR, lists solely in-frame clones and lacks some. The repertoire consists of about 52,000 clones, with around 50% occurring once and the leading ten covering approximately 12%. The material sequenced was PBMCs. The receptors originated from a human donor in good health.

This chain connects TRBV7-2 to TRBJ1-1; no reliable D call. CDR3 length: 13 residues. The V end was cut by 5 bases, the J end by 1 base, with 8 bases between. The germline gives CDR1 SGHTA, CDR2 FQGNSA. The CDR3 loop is CASSPGWNTEAFF. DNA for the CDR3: TGTGCCAGCAGCCCGGGGTGGAACACTGAAGCTTTCTTT.

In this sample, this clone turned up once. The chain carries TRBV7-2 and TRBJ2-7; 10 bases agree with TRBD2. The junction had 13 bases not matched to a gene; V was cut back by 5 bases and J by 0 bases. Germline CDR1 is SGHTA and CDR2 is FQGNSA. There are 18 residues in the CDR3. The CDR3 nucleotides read TGTGCCAGCAGCCTACCCACTAGCGGGGATCGGCTCTCCTACGAGCAGTACTTC. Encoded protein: CASSLPTSGDRLSYEQYF.

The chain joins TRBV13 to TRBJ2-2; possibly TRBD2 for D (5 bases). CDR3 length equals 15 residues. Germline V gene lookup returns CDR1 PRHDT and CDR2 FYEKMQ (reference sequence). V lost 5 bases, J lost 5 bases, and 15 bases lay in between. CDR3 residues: CASSHTSYQTGELFF. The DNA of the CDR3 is TGTGCCAGCAGCCACACTAGTTATCAGACCGGGGAGCTGTTTTTT. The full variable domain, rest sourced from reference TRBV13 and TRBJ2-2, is AAGVIQSPRHLIKEKRETATLKCYPIPRHDTVYWYQQGPGQDPQFLISFYEKMQSDKGSIPDRFSAQQFSDYHSELNMSSLELGDSALYFCASSHTSYQTGELFFGEGSRLTVL.

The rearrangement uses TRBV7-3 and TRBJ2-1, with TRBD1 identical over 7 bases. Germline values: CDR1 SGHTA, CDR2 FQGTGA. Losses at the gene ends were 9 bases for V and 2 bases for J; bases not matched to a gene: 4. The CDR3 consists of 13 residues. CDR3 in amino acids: CASGTDTYNEQFF. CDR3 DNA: TGTGCCAGTGGGACAGACACCTACAATGAGCAGTTCTTC.

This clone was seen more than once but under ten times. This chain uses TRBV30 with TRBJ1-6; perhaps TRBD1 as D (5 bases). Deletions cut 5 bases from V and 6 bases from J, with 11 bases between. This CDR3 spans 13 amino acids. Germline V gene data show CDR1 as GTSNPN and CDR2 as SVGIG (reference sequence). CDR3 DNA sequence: TGTGCCTGGGCGGGGGACCTTAATTCACCCCTCCACTTT. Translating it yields CAWAGDLNSPLHF.

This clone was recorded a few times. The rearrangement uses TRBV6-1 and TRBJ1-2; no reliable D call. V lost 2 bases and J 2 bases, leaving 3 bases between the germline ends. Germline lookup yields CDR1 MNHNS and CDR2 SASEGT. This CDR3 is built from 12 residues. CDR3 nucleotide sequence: TGTGCCAGCAGTGAACAGAACTATGGCTACACCTTC. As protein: CASSEQNYGYTF.

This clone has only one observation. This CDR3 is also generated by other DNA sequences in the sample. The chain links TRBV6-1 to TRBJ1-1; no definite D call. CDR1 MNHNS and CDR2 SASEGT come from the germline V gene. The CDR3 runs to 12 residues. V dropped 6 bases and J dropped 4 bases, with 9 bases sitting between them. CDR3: CASREYSTEAFF. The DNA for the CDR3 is TGTGCCAGCAGAGAGTACAGCACTGAAGCTTTCTTT.

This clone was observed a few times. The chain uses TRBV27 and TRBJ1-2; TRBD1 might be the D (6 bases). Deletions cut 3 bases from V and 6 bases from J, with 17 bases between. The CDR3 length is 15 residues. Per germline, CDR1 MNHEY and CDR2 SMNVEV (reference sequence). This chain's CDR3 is CASSFLNQGQDGYTF. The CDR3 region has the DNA TGTGCCAGCAGTTTTCTTAACCAGGGGCAGGATGGCTACACCTTC.

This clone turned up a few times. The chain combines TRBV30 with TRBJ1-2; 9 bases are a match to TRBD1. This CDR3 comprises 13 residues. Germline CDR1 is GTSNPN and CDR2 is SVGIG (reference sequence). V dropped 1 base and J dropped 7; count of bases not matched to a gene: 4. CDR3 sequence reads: CAWSAPGQGGYTF. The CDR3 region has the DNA TGTGCCTGGAGTGCCCCGGGACAGGGTGGCTACACCTTC.

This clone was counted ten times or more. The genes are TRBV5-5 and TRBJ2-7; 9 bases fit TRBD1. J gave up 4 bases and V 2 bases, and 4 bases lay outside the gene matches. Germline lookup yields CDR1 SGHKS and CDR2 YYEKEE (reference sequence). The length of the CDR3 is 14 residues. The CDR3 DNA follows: TGTGCCAGCAGCTTATGGACAGGGGTATACGAGCAGTACTTC. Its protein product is CASSLWTGVYEQYF.

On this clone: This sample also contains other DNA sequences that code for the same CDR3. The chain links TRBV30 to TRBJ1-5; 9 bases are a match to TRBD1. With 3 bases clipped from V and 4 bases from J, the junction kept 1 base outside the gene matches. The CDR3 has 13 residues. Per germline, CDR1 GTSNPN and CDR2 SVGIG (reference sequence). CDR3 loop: CAWRGQGNQPQHF. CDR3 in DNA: TGTGCCTGGAGAGGACAGGGGAATCAGCCCCAGCATTTT.

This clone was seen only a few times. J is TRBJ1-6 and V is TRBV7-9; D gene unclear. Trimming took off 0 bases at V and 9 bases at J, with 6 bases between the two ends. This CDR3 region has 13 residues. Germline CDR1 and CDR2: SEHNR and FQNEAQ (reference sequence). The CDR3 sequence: CASSLAQISPLHF. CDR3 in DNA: TGTGCCAGCAGCTTAGCGCAGATTTCACCCCTCCACTTT.

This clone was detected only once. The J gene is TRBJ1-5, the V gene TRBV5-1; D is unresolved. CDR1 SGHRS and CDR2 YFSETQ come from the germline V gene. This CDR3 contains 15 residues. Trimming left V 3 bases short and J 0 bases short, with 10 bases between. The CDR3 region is CASSSAGYSNQPQHF. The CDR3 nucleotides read TGCGCCAGCAGCTCGGCGGGCTATAGCAATCAGCCCCAGCATTTT. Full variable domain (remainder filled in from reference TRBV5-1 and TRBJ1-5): KAGVTQTPRYLIKTRGQQVTLSCSPISGHRSVSWYQQTPGQGLQFLFEYFSETQRNKGNFPGRFSGRQFSNSRSEMNVSTLELGDSALYLCASSSAGYSNQPQHFGDGTRLSIL.

CDR3 nucleotides: TGTGCCAGCACCCCACTTGCTAGCGGGGGCAACGAGCAGTACTTC. Translation: CASTPLASGGNEQYF. V and J are TRBV6-1 and TRBJ2-5; 10 bases line up with TRBD2. The end of the DNA is better explained by TRBJ2-7, so the J call may be wrong. Germline V CDR1 and CDR2: MNHNS, SASEGT. The CDR3 covers 15 residues.

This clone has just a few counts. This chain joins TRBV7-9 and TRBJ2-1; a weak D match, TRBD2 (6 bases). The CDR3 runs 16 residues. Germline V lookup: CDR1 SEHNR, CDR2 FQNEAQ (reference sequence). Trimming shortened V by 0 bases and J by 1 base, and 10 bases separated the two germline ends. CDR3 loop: CASSLAGRRSYNEQFF. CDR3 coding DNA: TGTGCCAGCAGCTTAGCGGGGAGGAGGTCCTACAATGAGCAGTTCTTC.

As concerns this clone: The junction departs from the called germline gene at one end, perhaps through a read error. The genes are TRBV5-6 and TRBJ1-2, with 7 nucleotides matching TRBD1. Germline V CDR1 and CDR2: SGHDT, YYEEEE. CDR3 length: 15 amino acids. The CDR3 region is CASSSGQETNYGYPF. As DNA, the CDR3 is TGTGCCAGCAGCTCTGGACAGGAGACTAACTATGGCTACCCCTTC.

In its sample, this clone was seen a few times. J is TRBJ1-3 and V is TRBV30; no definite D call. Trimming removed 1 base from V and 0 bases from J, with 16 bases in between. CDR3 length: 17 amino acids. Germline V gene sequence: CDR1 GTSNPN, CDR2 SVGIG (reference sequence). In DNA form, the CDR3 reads TGTGCCTGGAGTGGTCTGGCCGATCACATCTCTGGAAACACCATATATTTT. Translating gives CAWSGLADHISGNTIYF.

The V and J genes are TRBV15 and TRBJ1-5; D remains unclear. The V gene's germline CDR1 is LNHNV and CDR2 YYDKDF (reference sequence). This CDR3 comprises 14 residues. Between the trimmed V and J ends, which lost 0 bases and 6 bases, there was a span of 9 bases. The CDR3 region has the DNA TGTGCCACCAGCAGAGAGCAGGTCCGTCAGCCCCAGCATTTT. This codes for CATSREQVRQPQHF.

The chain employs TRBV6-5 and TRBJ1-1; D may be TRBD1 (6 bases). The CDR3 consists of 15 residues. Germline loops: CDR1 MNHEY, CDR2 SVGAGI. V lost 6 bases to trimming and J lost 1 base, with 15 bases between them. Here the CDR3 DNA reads TGTGCCAGCAGACCACCACAGGGCGAGAACACTGAAGCTTTCTTT. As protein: CASRPPQGENTEAFF.

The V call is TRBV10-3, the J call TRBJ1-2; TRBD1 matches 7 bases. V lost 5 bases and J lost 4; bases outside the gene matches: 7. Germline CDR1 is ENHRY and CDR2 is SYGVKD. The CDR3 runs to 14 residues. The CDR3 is CAISRGTEVYGYTF. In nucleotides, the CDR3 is TGTGCCATCAGTCGCGGGACAGAGGTCTATGGCTACACCTTC.

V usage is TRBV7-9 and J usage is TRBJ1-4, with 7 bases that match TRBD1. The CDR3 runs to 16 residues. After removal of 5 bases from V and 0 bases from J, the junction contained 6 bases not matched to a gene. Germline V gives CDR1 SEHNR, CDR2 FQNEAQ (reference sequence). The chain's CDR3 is CASSIRDRTTNEKLFF. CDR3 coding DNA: TGTGCCAGCAGCATTCGGGACAGAACAACTAATGAAAAACTGTTTTTT.

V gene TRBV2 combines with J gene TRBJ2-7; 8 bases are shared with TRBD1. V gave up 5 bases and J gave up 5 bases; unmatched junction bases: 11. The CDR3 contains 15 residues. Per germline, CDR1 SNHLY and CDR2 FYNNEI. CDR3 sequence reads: CASSRPQGAKNEQYF. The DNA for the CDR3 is TGTGCCAGCAGTAGACCTCAGGGGGCGAAGAACGAGCAGTACTTC.

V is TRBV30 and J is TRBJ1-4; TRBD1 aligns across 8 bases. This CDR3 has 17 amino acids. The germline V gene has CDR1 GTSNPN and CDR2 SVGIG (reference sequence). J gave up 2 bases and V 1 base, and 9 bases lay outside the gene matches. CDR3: CAWSASPGGRTNEKLFF. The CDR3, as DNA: TGTGCCTGGAGTGCGTCCCCAGGGGGCCGGACTAATGAAAAACTGTTTTTT.

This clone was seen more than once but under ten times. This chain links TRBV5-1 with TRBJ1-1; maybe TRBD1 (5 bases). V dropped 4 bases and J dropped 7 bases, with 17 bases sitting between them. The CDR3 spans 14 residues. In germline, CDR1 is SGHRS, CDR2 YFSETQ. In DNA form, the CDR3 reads TGCGCCAGCAGCCCCCTAGGGCGGCAGGGTGAAGCTTTCTTT. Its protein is CASSPLGRQGEAFF.

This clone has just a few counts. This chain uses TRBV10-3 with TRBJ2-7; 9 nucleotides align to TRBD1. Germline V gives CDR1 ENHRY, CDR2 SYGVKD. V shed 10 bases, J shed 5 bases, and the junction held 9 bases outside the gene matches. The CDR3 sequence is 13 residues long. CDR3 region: CATTGQGNHEQYF. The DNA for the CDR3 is TGTGCCACCACGGGACAGGGAAACCACGAGCAGTACTTC.

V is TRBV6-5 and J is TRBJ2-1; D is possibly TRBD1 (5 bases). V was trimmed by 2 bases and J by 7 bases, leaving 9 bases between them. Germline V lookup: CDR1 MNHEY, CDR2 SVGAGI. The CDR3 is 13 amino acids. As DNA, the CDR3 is TGTGCCAGCAGTTACGCAGGGTTGAATGAGCAGTTCTTC. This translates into CASSYAGLNEQFF.

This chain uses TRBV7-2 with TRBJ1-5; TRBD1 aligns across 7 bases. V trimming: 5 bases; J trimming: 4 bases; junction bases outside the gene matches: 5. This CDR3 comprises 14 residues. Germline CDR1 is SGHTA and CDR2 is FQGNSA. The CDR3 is CASSRTGFNQPQHF. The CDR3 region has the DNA TGTGCCAGCAGCCGGACAGGCTTTAATCAGCCCCAGCATTTT.

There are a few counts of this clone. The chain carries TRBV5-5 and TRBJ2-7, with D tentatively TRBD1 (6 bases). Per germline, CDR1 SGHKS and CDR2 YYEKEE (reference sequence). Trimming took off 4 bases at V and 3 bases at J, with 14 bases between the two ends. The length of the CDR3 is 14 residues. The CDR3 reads CASSASTGSYEQYF. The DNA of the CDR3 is TGTGCCAGCAGCGCGAGTACAGGGAGCTACGAGCAGTACTTC.

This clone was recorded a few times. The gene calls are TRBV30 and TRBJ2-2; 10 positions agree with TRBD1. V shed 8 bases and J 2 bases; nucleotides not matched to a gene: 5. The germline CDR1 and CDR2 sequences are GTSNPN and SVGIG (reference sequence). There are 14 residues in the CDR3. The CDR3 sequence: CAGDRGLNTGELFF. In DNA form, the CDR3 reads TGTGCCGGTGACAGGGGGCTTAACACCGGGGAGCTGTTTTTT.